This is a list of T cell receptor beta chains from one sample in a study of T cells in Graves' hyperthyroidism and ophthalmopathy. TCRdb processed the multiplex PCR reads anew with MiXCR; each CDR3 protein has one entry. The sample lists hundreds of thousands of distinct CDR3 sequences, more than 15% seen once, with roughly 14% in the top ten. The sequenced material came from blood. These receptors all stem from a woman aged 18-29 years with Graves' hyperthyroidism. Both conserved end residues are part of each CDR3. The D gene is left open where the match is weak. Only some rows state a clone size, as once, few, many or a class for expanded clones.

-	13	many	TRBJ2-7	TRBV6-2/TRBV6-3	TGTGCCAGCAGTACCCTCAGGGGATACGAGCAGTACTTC	CASSTLRGYEQYF
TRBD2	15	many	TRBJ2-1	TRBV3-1	TGTGCCAGCAGCCAAGGTAGCGGGAGTGGTGATGAGCAGTTCTTC	CASSQGSGSGDEQFF
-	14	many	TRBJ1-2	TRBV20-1	TGCAGTGCTAGAGATCTCGACAGAGCAGGAGGCTACACCTTC	CSARDLDRAGGYTF
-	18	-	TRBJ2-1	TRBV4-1	TGCGCCAGCAGCCAAGCTGAATATCGAACTAGAAGGGGGAATGAGCAGTTCTTC	CASSQAEYRTRRGNEQFF
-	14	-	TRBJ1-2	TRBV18	TGTGCCAGCTCATCTTCGACCCCTAACTATGGCTACACCTTC	CASSSSTPNYGYTF
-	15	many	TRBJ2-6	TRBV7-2	TGTGCCAGCAGCTTTGAGGGCTCTGGGGCCAACGTCCTGACTTTC	CASSFEGSGANVLTF
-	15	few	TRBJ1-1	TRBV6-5	TGTGCCAGCAGTTACTCGGGAGGGTGGGCCACTGAAGCTTTCTTT	CASSYSGGWATEAFF
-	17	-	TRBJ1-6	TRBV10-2	TGCGCCAGCAGTGATTTAGCGGGGAGCTCCTATAATTCACCCCTCCACTTT	CASSDLAGSSYNSPLHF
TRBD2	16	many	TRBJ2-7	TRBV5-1	TGCGCCAGCAGCAAAAAGCTAGCGGGGGGGCCCGACGAGCAGTACTTC	CASSKKLAGGPDEQYF
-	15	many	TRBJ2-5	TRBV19	TGTGCCAGTAGTACCAGGACGGGGGCAGGAGAGACCCAGTACTTC	CASSTRTGAGETQYF
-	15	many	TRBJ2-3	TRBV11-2	TGTGCCAGCACCTCAGAAGAAAAAATGGCAGATACGCAGTATTTT	CASTSEEKMADTQYF
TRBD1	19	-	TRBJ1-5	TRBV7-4	TGTGCCAGCAGCTTAGCGCTAAAAGGACAGGGTGAGAGCGATCAGCCCCAGCATTTT	CASSLALKGQGESDQPQHF
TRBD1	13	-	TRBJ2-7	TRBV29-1	TGCAGCGTAAGGACAGGGGCCGCCTACGAGCAGTACTTC	CSVRTGAAYEQYF
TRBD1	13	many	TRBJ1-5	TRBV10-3	TGTGCCACCACAGGGGTTGAGGGTCAGCCCCAGCATTTT	CATTGVEGQPQHF
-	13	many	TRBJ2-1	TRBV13	TGTGCCAGCAGCTCCCAGGGGTCGGTTGAGCAGTTCTTC	CASSSQGSVEQFF
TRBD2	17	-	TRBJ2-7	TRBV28	TGTGCCAGCAGTTCCCCCAAGGGACTAGTAAGCTCCTACGAGCAGTACTTC	CASSSPKGLVSSYEQYF
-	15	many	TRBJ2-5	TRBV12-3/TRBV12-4	TGTGCCAGCAGTTTACGGGGGACCCCCAGGGAGACCCAGTACTTC	CASSLRGTPRETQYF
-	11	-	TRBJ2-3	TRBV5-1	TGCACCAGCAGCTCATCGGATACGCAGTATTTT	CTSSSSDTQYF
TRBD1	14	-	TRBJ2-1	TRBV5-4	TGTGCCAGCAGCTTGGAGCAGGGGGCGCTTGAGCAGTTCTTC	CASSLEQGALEQFF
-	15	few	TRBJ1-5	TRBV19	TGTGCCAGTAGCAGGCCGGGAGGGGGCAATCAGCCCCAGCATTTT	CASSRPGGGNQPQHF
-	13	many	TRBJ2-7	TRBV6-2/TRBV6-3	TGTGCCAGCAGGTCCCAAGGAAATTACGAGCAGTACTTC	CASRSQGNYEQYF
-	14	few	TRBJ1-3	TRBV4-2	TGTGCCAGCAGCCAGGGGACACATGGAAACACCATATATTTT	CASSQGTHGNTIYF
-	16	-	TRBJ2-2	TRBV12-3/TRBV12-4	TGTGCCAGCAGTTTAGGGAGACTCGCGAACACCGGGGAGCTGTTTTTT	CASSLGRLANTGELFF
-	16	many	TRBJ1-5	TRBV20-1	TGCAGTGCCAGACCTTCGGGCGACAGGATGAATCAGCCCCAGCATTTT	CSARPSGDRMNQPQHF
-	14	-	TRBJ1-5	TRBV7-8	TGTGCCAGCAGCACTGGACTCCTTTATCAGCCCCAGCATTTT	CASSTGLLYQPQHF
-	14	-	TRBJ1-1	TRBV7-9	TGTGCCAGCAGCCCTCAGGGAATTGGCACTGAAGCTTTCTTT	CASSPQGIGTEAFF
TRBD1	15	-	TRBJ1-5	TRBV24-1	TGTGCCACCAGTGCCACGACAGGGGTCGGGCAGCCCCAGCATTTT	CATSATTGVGQPQHF
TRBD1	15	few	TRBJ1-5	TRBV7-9	TGTGCCAGCAGCTTGGGGACAGGGGAAAATCAGCCCCAGCATTTT	CASSLGTGENQPQHF
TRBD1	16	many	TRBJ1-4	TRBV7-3	TGTGCCAGCAGCCAGACAGACAGGGCCTTGAATGAAAAACTGTTTTTT	CASSQTDRALNEKLFF
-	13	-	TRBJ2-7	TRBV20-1	TGCAGTGCTAGAGAGACGACTCTCTACGAGCAGTACTTC	CSARETTLYEQYF
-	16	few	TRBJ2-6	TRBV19	TGTGCCAGTAGTATAGTGACAACCTCTGGGGCCAACGTCCTGACTTTC	CASSIVTTSGANVLTF
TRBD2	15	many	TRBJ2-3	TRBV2	TGTGCCAGCAGTGCGCCCGGGGGGGGCACAGATACGCAGTATTTT	CASSAPGGGTDTQYF
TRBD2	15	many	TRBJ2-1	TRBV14	TGTGCCAGCAGCCAAGAGGGACTAGTGTCGTACGAGCAGTTCTTC	CASSQEGLVSYEQFF
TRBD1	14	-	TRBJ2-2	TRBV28	TGTGCCAGTCTCGACAGGGGGAACACCGGGGAGCTGTTTTTT	CASLDRGNTGELFF
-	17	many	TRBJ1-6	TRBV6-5	TGTGCCAGCAGTTACTCGCGGGGCGGAGCTGGTAATTCACCCCTCCACTTT	CASSYSRGGAGNSPLHF
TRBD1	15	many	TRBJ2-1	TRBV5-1	TGCGCCAGCAGCTTGAGACAGGGGTTAGGCAATGAGCAGTTCTTC	CASSLRQGLGNEQFF
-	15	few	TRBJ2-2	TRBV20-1	TGCAGTGCTACCAGGGTGGGGCGGAACACCGGGGAGCTGTTTTTT	CSATRVGRNTGELFF
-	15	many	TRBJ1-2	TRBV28	TGTGCCAGCAGTGATTGGGGACAACGGGCCTATGGCTACACCTTC	CASSDWGQRAYGYTF
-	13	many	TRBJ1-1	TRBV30	TGTGCCCGGCAGCGGTCTGTAATCACTGAAGCTTTCTTT	CARQRSVITEAFF
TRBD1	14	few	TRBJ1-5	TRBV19	TGTGCCAGTAGTATCGGACAGGGGTTTCAGCCCCAGCATTTT	CASSIGQGFQPQHF
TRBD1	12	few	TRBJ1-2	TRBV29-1	TGCAGCGTTCTGGGACAGTATTATGGCTACACCTTC	CSVLGQYYGYTF
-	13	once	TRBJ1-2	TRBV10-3	TGTGCCATCAGTGGGGACGGGGACTATGGCTACACCTTC	CAISGDGDYGYTF
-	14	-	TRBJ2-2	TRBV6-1	TGTGCCAGCAGTGAAGCGGTGGGATTAGGGGAGCTGTTTTTT	CASSEAVGLGELFF
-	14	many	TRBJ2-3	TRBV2	TGTGCCAGCAGCGAATACAGGGTCCCAGATACGCAGTATTTT	CASSEYRVPDTQYF
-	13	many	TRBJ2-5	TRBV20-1	TGCAGTGCTAGCACCGGGATCCAAGAGACCCAGTACTTC	CSASTGIQETQYF